A single sample gave rise to the 13 T cell receptor beta chains below, sequenced in a study of molecular identifiers for immune sequencing clone quantification. TCRdb re-analysed the PCR reads in MiXCR, keeping a single row per CDR3 protein. The sample contains approximately 63,000 distinct CDR3 sequences, around 19% of which appear only once. The specimen sequenced was naive CD8+ T cells from blood, with Jurkat cell RNA spiked in. The subset: FACS-sorted CD8+CD4-CCR7+CD45RA+ naive T cells. Source of these receptors: a human donor in good health. Some libraries in this study had Jurkat cell RNA spiked in.

This clonotype was seen repeatedly, ten times or more. This sequence joins TRBV4-1 and TRBJ1-3; D gene unclear. In germline, CDR1 is MGHRA, CDR2 YSYEKL. V lost 4 bases, J lost 1 base, and 8 bases lay in between. The CDR3 spans 14 residues. The chain's CDR3 is CASSPLGSGNTIYF. The DNA for the CDR3 is TGCGCCAGCAGCCCCCTGGGATCTGGAAACACCATATATTTT.

This sequence joins TRBV30 and TRBJ1-2; D perhaps matches TRBD1 (5 bases). Per the germline V gene, CDR1 is GTSNPN and CDR2 is SVGIG (reference sequence). This CDR3 is built from 14 residues. V was clipped by 4 bases and J by 7 bases, with 19 bases between them. The CDR3 loop reads CAWTTGGPLGGYTF. The CDR3 nucleotides are TGTGCCTGGACTACCGGGGGACCCCTAGGTGGCTACACCTTC.

This clonotype has a handful of counts. The V gene is TRBV12-3 or TRBV12-4, the J gene TRBJ2-2; 7 positions match TRBD2. The ends lost 4 bases at V and 3 bases at J; junction bases unmatched: 5. CDR3 size: 15 residues. CDR3 sequence reads: CASSSREADTGELFF. CDR3 bases: TGTGCCAGCAGTTCTCGGGAGGCTGACACCGGGGAGCTGTTTTTT.

There are many counts of this clonotype. The chain has TRBV20-1 and TRBJ2-3; TRBD2 aligns across 9 bases. After removal of 0 bases from V and 6 bases from J, the junction contained 10 bases not matched to a gene. This CDR3 is 16 amino acids long. Germline V gene lookup returns CDR1 DFQATT and CDR2 SNEGSKA (reference sequence). The CDR3 protein is CSARDKAGGPFDTQYF. The CDR3 bases are TGCAGTGCTAGAGATAAGGCGGGAGGGCCGTTTGATACGCAGTATTTT.

This clonotype showed up many times. The chain employs TRBV20-1 and TRBJ2-1, with TRBD2 matching over 7 bases. The V gene end was trimmed by 0 bases and the J gene end by 4 bases; junction bases not matched to a gene: 6. CDR3 length: 15 residues. The germline V gene has CDR1 DFQATT and CDR2 SNEGSKA (reference sequence). CDR3 DNA: TGCAGTGCTAGAGACACACTAGCGCCATACAATGAGCAGTTCTTC. Translating gives CSARDTLAPYNEQFF.

At least ten counts were recorded for this clonotype. The chain uses TRBV19 and TRBJ2-3; the D is unclear. Germline lookup yields CDR1 LNHDA and CDR2 SQIVND (reference sequence). V dropped 5 bases and J dropped 4 bases, with 19 bases sitting between them. The length of the CDR3 is 16 residues. The CDR3, as DNA: TGTGCCAGTAGTGCTTCCTACTTCGATGGTTCAGATACGCAGTATTTT. Its translation is CASSASYFDGSDTQYF.

This clonotype showed up many times. This sequence joins TRBV5-5 and TRBJ1-1; no clear D. This CDR3 spans 16 amino acids. The V and J ends lost 3 bases and 1 base respectively, with 16 bases between them. CDR1 and CDR2 from the germline V gene are SGHKS and YYEKEE (reference sequence). CDR3 sequence: CASSWGVIRANTEAFF. CDR3 sequence (DNA): TGTGCCAGCAGCTGGGGAGTGATCCGCGCGAACACTGAAGCTTTCTTT.

This clonotype was detected many times. The rearrangement joins TRBV24-1 to TRBJ2-3; tentatively, D is TRBD1 (5 bases). CDR3 length: 17 residues. The V and J ends lost 3 bases and 2 bases respectively, with 17 bases between them. The germline V gene encodes CDR1 KGHDR and CDR2 SFDVKD. CDR3: CATSDDPFQTATDTQYF. The CDR3 coding sequence is TGTGCCACCAGTGATGACCCATTCCAGACAGCCACAGATACGCAGTATTTT.

This clonotype appeared many times. The chain combines TRBV5-1 with TRBJ2-7, with 8 bases fitting TRBD2. The CDR3 length is 18 residues. Losses at the gene ends were 0 bases for V and 3 bases for J; bases not matched to a gene: 14. Germline lookup yields CDR1 SGHRS and CDR2 YFSETQ. CDR3 amino acids: CASSLAASREGSFYEQYF. The CDR3 DNA reads TGCGCCAGCAGCTTGGCCGCGTCCCGGGAGGGGAGTTTCTACGAGCAGTACTTC.

This clonotype occurred many times. One end of the junction varies from germline; a read error may be responsible. This chain connects TRBV6-6 to TRBJ1-1; the D gene is possibly TRBD1 (5 bases). This CDR3 is 13 amino acids long. The germline CDR1 and CDR2 sequences are MNHNY and SVGAGI (reference sequence). The CDR3 spells CASSSQGNSEAFF. In DNA, the CDR3 is TGTGCCAGCAGTTCTCAGGGTAACAGTGAAGCTTTCTTT.

At least ten counts were recorded for this clonotype. The chain combines TRBV5-1 with TRBJ2-3; the D gene is possibly TRBD2 (6 bases). This CDR3 contains 15 residues. The germline CDR1 and CDR2 sequences are SGHRS and YFSETQ. Trimming took 4 bases from V and 1 from J, leaving 13 bases between them. Here the CDR3 reads CASSHGVAGTDTQYF. In nucleotides, the CDR3 is TGCGCCAGCAGCCATGGAGTAGCGGGCACAGATACGCAGTATTTT.

This clonotype was detected once. A read error may explain this, as a much larger clone is one base away. The chain links TRBV2 to TRBJ2-1; the D gene is possibly TRBD2 (5 bases). The germline V gene encodes CDR1 SNHLY and CDR2 FYNNEI. V dropped 7 bases and J dropped 9 bases, with 16 bases sitting between them. The CDR3 length is 13 residues. The CDR3 bases are TGTGCCAGCACCTGGACTGTGTCCTTTGAGCAGTTCTTC. This gives the protein CASTWTVSFEQFF.

This clonotype was seen at least ten times. This chain connects TRBV27 to TRBJ1-6, with TRBD1 as a possible D gene (5 bases). Germline lookup yields CDR1 MNHEY and CDR2 SMNVEV (reference sequence). The CDR3 extends over 15 amino acids. The V and J ends lost 6 bases and 1 base respectively, with 10 bases between them. Written as DNA, the CDR3 is TGTGCCAGCAGCCGGCGGGGGTCCTATAATTCACCCCTCCACTTT. Its protein product is CASSRRGSYNSPLHF.